The rows below give T cell receptor beta chains drawn from one sample of a study of blood T cell repertoires in COVID-19. The repertoire was sequenced with immunoSEQ multiplex PCR; TCRdb's copy has only in-frame clones and lacks some. Among around 26,000 clones listed, roughly 92% were seen once. Sequencing was carried out using peripheral blood. The receptors come from a human donor in a cohort sampled during active COVID-19. CDR3s include the opening cysteine and the closing phenylalanine or tryptophan. A D gene is named only where the DNA matches it firmly. Clone size is not always given. Where it is, it says once, few, many or a class for expanded clones.

V gene	clone size	J gene	D gene	CDR3 DNA	CDR3 protein
TRBV24-1	.	TRBJ1-1	.	TGTGCCACCAGTGCCGCAACAGCTCCGAACACTGAAGCTTTCTTT	CATSAATAPNTEAFF
TRBV3-1/TRBV3-2	few	TRBJ1-6	.	TGTGCCAGCAGCCACGAGGGTGGGCTCCTCCACTTT	CASSHEGGLLHF
TRBV27	once	TRBJ2-5	.	TGTGCCAGCAGTAGCGGGCCCCAAGAGACCCAGTACTTC	CASSSGPQETQYF
TRBV5-4	.	TRBJ2-3	TRBD2	TGTGCCAGCAGCTTGGTCGGGGGAGGGCCGACAGATACGCAGTATTTT	CASSLVGGGPTDTQYF
TRBV24-1	.	TRBJ2-6	TRBD1	TGTGCCACCAGTAATCCGGGACAGGAGCAGTCTGGGGCCAACGTCCTGACTTTC	CATSNPGQEQSGANVLTF
TRBV29-1	.	TRBJ2-3	TRBD1	TGCAGCGTTGAAGATCCCGGGGATACAGGGGGCCCAGATACGCAGTATTTT	CSVEDPGDTGGPDTQYF
TRBV5-1	.	TRBJ2-7	TRBD1	TGCGCCAGCAGACCCACGGGACAGGCCACCTCCTACGAGCAGTACTTC	CASRPTGQATSYEQYF
TRBV12-1	once	TRBJ1-6	.	TGTGCCAGCAGCTTTGGACTAGTGGGGGGTTGCAATTCACCCCTCCACTTT	CASSFGLVGGCNSPLHF
TRBV9	.	TRBJ2-5	TRBD1	TGTGCCAGCAGCGCCCCCCGGGACAGGGGGTACCAAGAGACCCAGTACTTC	CASSAPRDRGYQETQYF
TRBV3-1/TRBV3-2	.	TRBJ1-5	.	TGTGCCAGCAGCCACCGGACGGGGACTTACGGGCAGCCCCAGCATTTT	CASSHRTGTYGQPQHF
TRBV19	.	TRBJ2-2	TRBD2	TGTGCCAGTAGCCGGACTAGCGGGGGGTCGAACACCGGGGAGCTGTTTTTT	CASSRTSGGSNTGELFF
TRBV19	.	TRBJ1-1	TRBD1	TGTGCCAGCAGCGGACAGGCGAACACTGAAGCTTTCTTT	CASSGQANTEAFF
TRBV2	.	TRBJ2-5	TRBD1	TGTGCCAGCACCCTAAGGAGACAGGGAAGAGAGGAGACCCAGTACTTC	CASTLRRQGREETQYF
TRBV2	.	TRBJ2-3	.	TGTGCCAGCAACGGGGTTTTTACAGATACGCAGTATTTT	CASNGVFTDTQYF
TRBV28	.	TRBJ1-2	.	TGTGCCAGCAGTTCACCGGGCAGGGTTAATGGCTACACCTTC	CASSSPGRVNGYTF
TRBV7-6	.	TRBJ2-2	TRBD2	TGTGCCAGCAGCTTAGGCGGGGGAACCGGGGAGCTGTTTTTT	CASSLGGGTGELFF
TRBV18	.	TRBJ2-7	TRBD1	TGTGCCAGCTCACCATTTACGGGGACAGGGGCCTACGAGCAGTACTTC	CASSPFTGTGAYEQYF
TRBV7-2	.	TRBJ2-2	.	TGTGCCAGCAGCCCGCATCCCCCGGGGGACACCGGGGAGCTGTTTTTT	CASSPHPPGDTGELFF
TRBV4-3	.	TRBJ1-1	.	TGCGCCAGCAGCCAAGAGTGGGGGGTAAGTGCCGAAGCTTTCTTT	CASSQEWGVSAEAFF
TRBV6-1	.	TRBJ1-1	TRBD1	TGTGCCAGCAGTGACCTCACCCAAGGGACAGTTTACCAAAGGGCCACTGAAGCTTTCTTT	CASSDLTQGTVYQRATEAFF
TRBV6-4	.	TRBJ1-1	TRBD1	TGTGCCAGCAGTAATGGACAGGGGGCGGGAACTGAAGCTTTCTTT	CASSNGQGAGTEAFF
TRBV28	.	TRBJ2-2	.	TGTGCCAGCAGTTTGTTAAGTAGCCGCTCCGGGGAGCTGTTTTTT	CASSLLSSRSGELFF
TRBV6-2/TRBV6-3	.	TRBJ1-4	TRBD1	TGTGCCAGCAGCCCGACAGGGAATAATGAAAAACTGTTTTTT	CASSPTGNNEKLFF
TRBV19	.	TRBJ2-5	TRBD2	TGTGCCAGTAGCTCCGCCGGGGGACTAGGAGAGACCCAGTACTTC	CASSSAGGLGETQYF
TRBV14	.	TRBJ2-4	TRBD1	TGTGCCAGCAGCCAGACAGGGGGCCGACACATTCAGTACTTC	CASSQTGGRHIQYF
TRBV6-4	.	TRBJ2-1	TRBD1	TGTGCCAGCAGTGTCCGGACAGGCAATGAGCAGTTCTTC	CASSVRTGNEQFF
TRBV6-2/TRBV6-3	.	TRBJ1-5	TRBD1	TGTGCCAGCAGTTACGGGACAGGCCCTCGGCAGCCCCAGCATTTT	CASSYGTGPRQPQHF
TRBV30	.	TRBJ2-2	TRBD2	TGTGCCTGGTGGGGGGGTACGAACACCGGGGAGCTGTTTTTT	CAWWGGTNTGELFF
TRBV15	.	TRBJ1-1	.	TGTGCCTCCAGTTCTCACCGGGGCACTGAAGCTTTCTTT	CASSSHRGTEAFF
TRBV4-3	.	TRBJ2-2	.	TGCGCCAGCAGCCAAGATAGACTGAGCACCGGGGAGCTGTTTTTT	CASSQDRLSTGELFF
TRBV27	.	TRBJ1-1	.	TGTGCCAGCAGTTTATCCTGGGGCTTGAACACTGAAGCTTTCTTT	CASSLSWGLNTEAFF
TRBV4-1	few	TRBJ2-7	.	TGCGCCAGCAGCCAAGATACGGCTAGCAGACTCTACGAGCAGTACTTC	CASSQDTASRLYEQYF
TRBV18	.	TRBJ2-7	.	TGTGCCAGCTCACCACCGGGGCAGGACGAGCAGTACTTC	CASSPPGQDEQYF
TRBV5-1	.	TRBJ2-7	TRBD1	TGCGCCAGCAGCTTATCCTTACGGGACAGGGGAACCTACGAGCAGTACTTC	CASSLSLRDRGTYEQYF
TRBV12-3/TRBV12-4	once	TRBJ2-1	.	TGTGCCAGCAGTTCTCAGGGACTCCAGTTCTTC	CASSSQGLQFF
TRBV14	.	TRBJ1-2	.	TGTGCCAGCAGCCAAGATGTTCGCAGGGGCTATGGCTACACCTTC	CASSQDVRRGYGYTF
TRBV6-4	.	TRBJ1-2	.	TGTGCCAGCAGTGGCCCGGGGAAAGGAGGTGGCTACACCTTC	CASSGPGKGGGYTF
TRBV7-9	.	TRBJ2-7	.	TGTGCCAGCAGCTCGCAGGGGAGATACTACGAGCAGTACTTC	CASSSQGRYYEQYF
TRBV30	.	TRBJ2-5	TRBD2	TGTGCCTGGAGGGGGAGCGGGGTGTACCAAGAGACCCAGTACTTC	CAWRGSGVYQETQYF
TRBV3-1/TRBV3-2	.	TRBJ2-4	TRBD2	TGTGCCAGCAGCCAGGGACTAGCGGGGGGGCAAAACATTCAGTACTTC	CASSQGLAGGQNIQYF
TRBV5-1	.	TRBJ1-1	.	TGCGCCAGCAGCCCGGACGGAGGGGCGCGAGCTTTCTTT	CASSPDGGARAFF
TRBV6-5	.	TRBJ1-4	TRBD1	TGTGCCAGCAGTTCAACAGGGGGCGCCCGGGAAAAACTGTTTTTT	CASSSTGGAREKLFF
TRBV19	.	TRBJ2-1	.	TGTGCCAGTAGTATGAACGGGGCGGGGAATGAGCAGTTCTTC	CASSMNGAGNEQFF
TRBV9	.	TRBJ2-5	TRBD1	TGTGCCAGCAGCGTGCAGGGGGCGCGGGAGACCCAGTACTTC	CASSVQGARETQYF
TRBV7-2	.	TRBJ2-1	TRBD2	TGTGCCAGCAGCTCTAGCGGGGGGGCGTTGTCCTACAATGAGCAGTTCTTC	CASSSSGGALSYNEQFF
TRBV7-2	.	TRBJ2-2	TRBD1	TGTGCCAGCAGCTTAGGAGGCCAGGGGGCCGCCGGGGAGCTGTTTTTT	CASSLGGQGAAGELFF
TRBV12-3/TRBV12-4	.	TRBJ1-1	.	TGTGCCAGCAGCCTCACCAACTTACAGGAAGCTTTCTTT	CASSLTNLQEAFF
TRBV14	.	TRBJ1-1	.	TGTGCCAGCAGCCCGTACACCCTAACGGGCACTGAAGCTTTCTTT	CASSPYTLTGTEAFF
TRBV7-9	.	TRBJ1-5	TRBD1	TGTGCCAGCAGCTCGCCGGGGACAGGGATGAATCAGCCCCAGCATTTT	CASSSPGTGMNQPQHF
TRBV2	.	TRBJ1-2	TRBD1	TGTGCCAGCAGTGGGACACGGACAGGGGACGGCTACACCTTC	CASSGTRTGDGYTF
TRBV2	.	TRBJ2-2	.	TGTGCCAGCAGGACCAGACGAGACACCACCGGGGAGCTGTTTTTT	CASRTRRDTTGELFF
TRBV11-2	.	TRBJ2-7	TRBD1	TGTGCCAGCAGCTTAGGACAGGGGGGGTACGAGCAGTACTTC	CASSLGQGGYEQYF
TRBV7-2	.	TRBJ1-6	.	TGTGCCAGCAGCTTAGTGCAGGGGAAATCACCCCTCCACTTT	CASSLVQGKSPLHF
TRBV12-3/TRBV12-4	.	TRBJ2-5	.	TGTGCCGCGGGACTGACGGGGGAGACCCAGTACTTC	CAAGLTGETQYF
TRBV19	.	TRBJ1-1	.	TGTGCCAGTAGCCTTCACGGGTCCATGAACACTGAAGCTTTCTTT	CASSLHGSMNTEAFF
TRBV13	once	TRBJ1-2	.	TGTGCCAGCAGCCTAACAGGGACGAGAGGCTACACCTTC	CASSLTGTRGYTF
TRBV3-1/TRBV3-2	.	TRBJ2-3	TRBD2	TGTGCCAGCAGCCTGCAGAAAAAACTAGCGGATCACACAGATACGCAGTATTTT	CASSLQKKLADHTDTQYF